This paragraph reports one T cell receptor (beta chain). This receptor's antigen is unknown. No base quality information exists; no much larger clone differs at one position. V and J are truncated by 0 bases and 0 bases respectively, leaving an intervening sequence of 7 bases. For CDR1 and CDR2, the germline V gene (reference sequence) lists SGHNT and YYREEE. The CDR3 holds 15 amino acids from the cysteine to the phenylalanine. Only CDR3 DNA is held: 45 bases, read in frame from base 1. Library prep was done by the immunoSEQ multiplex PCR assay. TCRdb took this table from immuneACCESS and kept in-frame rearrangements with V and J called. Such tables lack part of the clones; where checked against another copy, unresolved V genes explain under half of the gap, and the rest is unexplained. The sample table shows some 70,000 clones, and about 72% are seen once. The ten largest clones take up 4.5% to 6% of the sample.

This specimen belongs to a study of PD-1 blockade in mismatch repair-deficient tumors (dated by TCRdb to 2016 to 2017). Broadly, across the study: The trial enrolled 65 to 100 consecutive patients with 11 to 12 mismatch repair-deficient cancer types between late 2013 and 2016, all previously treated and progressing. Deep sequencing of TCR CDR3 regions was used to track tumor-associated T cell clones in peripheral blood of patients responding to PD-1 blockade. Findings and caveats that apply to the study as a whole: Clones residing in the tumor, which were often undetectable in blood before treatment, expanded quickly after pembrolizumab and then contracted, generally before radiologic responses.

For each enrolled patient, mismatch repair deficiency was established using either polymerase chain reaction or immunohistochemistry. TCR sequencing was carried out for a few patients who responded to pembrolizumab therapy. The phase II trial prospectively tested pembrolizumab PD-1 blockade in advanced mismatch repair-deficient cancers regardless of tissue of origin. Peripheral blood T cell samples were collected serially, before PD-1 blockade began and at several time points afterward. Blood sampling times were expressed in weeks after the first pembrolizumab dose. The specimen was peripheral blood, collected 2 weeks after starting pembrolizumab. The sequence was obtained from an adult with mismatch repair-deficient cancer. The rearrangement joined TRBV5-4 to TRBJ2-1; the D gene cannot be resolved reliably. The DNA sequence follows: TGTGCCAGCAGCTTGGTACGGAGCTCCTACAATGAGCAGTTCTTC. It specifies CASSLVRSSYNEQFF.